This T cell receptor beta chain was captured in a study of shared clonotypes between healthy human individuals. Regarding the study as a whole: Clonotypes not shared had lower generation probabilities than those common to all four donors.

This CDR3 comprises 15 residues. Germline lookup yields CDR1 MNHNS and CDR2 SASEGT. Losses at the gene ends were 6 bases for V and 3 bases for J; bases not matched to a gene: 5. Naive CD8 cells lacked CD45RO, underwent positive selection for CCR7 and left out terminally differentiated effector memory CD45RA+ cells. Caucasian adults residing in Nashville, Tennessee made up all the donors. Of note for this clone: The antigen is unknown.

Each subset's genomic DNA was split evenly across several immunoSEQ plates. The repertoire was sequenced with immunoSEQ multiplex PCR; TCRdb's copy has only in-frame clones and lacks some. The sample has around 700,000 clones, 90% to 95% seen once; the top ten hold nearly 25%. The chain combines TRBV6-1 with TRBJ2-1; TRBD1 matches 10 bases. Sample: naive CD8+ T cells sorted from blood. The clonotype was recovered from a man aged 25 to 45 in good health. CDR3 in DNA: TGTGCCAGCAGCCAAAGGACAGGGGGCTACAATGAGCAGTTCTTC. It yields the protein CASSQRTGGYNEQFF.